The rows below give T cell receptor beta chains drawn from one sample of a study of T cell responses to AZD1222 COVID-19 vaccine. Method: immunoSEQ multiplex PCR; TCRdb's copy keeps in-frame clones and lacks some. Of over 80,000 clones listed, 80% to 90% are singletons. The sample was peripheral blood, taken on day 0 of AZD1222 vaccination. These receptor sequences come from an adult in good health. Each CDR3 is given with its conserved first and last residue. Fields, in order: J gene, V gene, CDR3 protein.

J: TRBJ2-3; V: TRBV10-3; CDR3: CAISESGDGPGLWTDTQYF
J: TRBJ1-4; V: TRBV7-9; CDR3: CASSFAGAVTNEKLFF
J: TRBJ2-7; V: TRBV10-3; CDR3: CAALQGAEQYF
J: TRBJ2-5; V: TRBV18; CDR3: CASSPVRQAYQETQYF
J: TRBJ2-7; V: TRBV28; CDR3: CASSMVGRSYEQYF
J: TRBJ1-1; V: TRBV19; CDR3: CASSIWDQGSEAFF
J: TRBJ1-5; V: TRBV6-5; CDR3: CASSYSREQPQHF
J: TRBJ2-1; V: TRBV4-1; CDR3: CASSQANLGGLSYNEQFF
J: TRBJ1-1; V: TRBV5-1; CDR3: CASSGTGDNTEAFF
J: TRBJ2-2; V: TRBV9; CDR3: CASSVGPSGVTGELFF
J: TRBJ2-3; V: TRBV20-1; CDR3: CSASKGLDTDTQYF
J: TRBJ1-2; V: TRBV28; CDR3: CASGDRGLYYGYTF
J: TRBJ1-1; V: TRBV7-9; CDR3: CASSTQGQGNTEAFF
J: TRBJ2-7; V: TRBV5-1; CDR3: CASSGTSGSYEQYF
J: TRBJ2-5; V: TRBV14; CDR3: CASSRRQGVQETQYF
J: TRBJ2-3; V: TRBV19; CDR3: CASSILGDSSITDTQYF
J: TRBJ1-1; V: TRBV28; CDR3: CASPPRGFTNTEAFF
J: TRBJ2-3; V: TRBV5-1; CDR3: CASSWTSTGDLTDTQYF
J: TRBJ1-2; V: TRBV5-1; CDR3: CASSGGQGSYGYTF
J: TRBJ1-2; V: TRBV5-4; CDR3: CASSLETARRSVHYGYTF
J: TRBJ1-2; V: TRBV28; CDR3: CASSSPFGSGAQGYTF
J: TRBJ2-7; V: TRBV29-1; CDR3: CSADRDGEQYF
J: TRBJ1-4; V: TRBV12-2; CDR3: CASRSLVNEKLFF
J: TRBJ2-1; V: TRBV24-1; CDR3: CATSLAYNEQFF
J: TRBJ1-6; V: TRBV9; CDR3: CASSGSNSPLHF
J: TRBJ1-1; V: TRBV11-2; CDR3: CASSLIRGTEAFF
J: TRBJ2-5; V: TRBV27; CDR3: CASSSTSGEETQYF
J: TRBJ1-5; V: TRBV6-2/TRBV6-3; CDR3: CASSSTGGDQPQHF
J: TRBJ2-1; V: TRBV6-6; CDR3: CASSYPLAEPEQFF
J: TRBJ1-1; V: TRBV29-1; CDR3: CSARTGPTEAFF
J: TRBJ2-1; V: TRBV19; CDR3: CASSIGLAGAFYEQFF
J: TRBJ2-7; V: TRBV27; CDR3: CASSLSYPLIYEQYF
J: TRBJ1-5; V: TRBV2; CDR3: CASSREDRGFQPQHF
J: TRBJ2-3; V: TRBV6-4; CDR3: CASSAVGARPDTQYF
J: TRBJ2-1; V: TRBV3-1/TRBV3-2; CDR3: CASSQVFSGGNSNEQFF
J: TRBJ2-1; V: TRBV6-1; CDR3: CASSEANHNEQFF
J: TRBJ2-4; V: TRBV5-4; CDR3: CASSSSDNRKAF
J: TRBJ2-1; V: TRBV25-1; CDR3: CASSHTLTGESYNEQFF
J: TRBJ2-7; V: TRBV1; CDR3: CTSSQDRTYEQYF
J: TRBJ2-1; V: TRBV5-4; CDR3: CASSLDSSSPYNEQFF
J: TRBJ2-3; V: TRBV5-5; CDR3: CASSLGVGDTQYF
J: TRBJ1-1; V: TRBV6-1; CDR3: CASSESNGPEAFF
J: TRBJ1-1; V: TRBV5-1; CDR3: CASSLNRGKNTEAFF
J: TRBJ1-2; V: TRBV7-2; CDR3: CASSLGQGVYGYTF
J: TRBJ2-3; V: TRBV15; CDR3: CATSRANRGVVTDTQYF